This T cell receptor beta chain was sequenced for a study of T-cell reconstitution after alpha-beta-depleted transplantation in children. Unique molecular identifiers were used to barcode this TCRbeta library. TCRdb re-called the PCR reads through MiXCR, storing one row per CDR3 protein. Among approximately 88,000 distinct CDR3 sequences, 10% to 15% were seen once, and the ten largest hold around 13%. V lost 10 bases, J lost 0 bases, and 12 bases lay in between. The CDR3 totals 14 residues. Germline CDR1 reads LGHDT; CDR2 reads YNNKEL (reference sequence). This TCR derives from a human donor who donated a stem cell graft to a child with inherited bone marrow failure. This specimen consisted of PBMCs from the stem cell graft donor, obtained from the stem cell graft. The rearrangement links TRBV3-1 to TRBJ2-2; possible D gene TRBD2, 6 bases. For the CDR3, the DNA is TGTGCCACGGAGGGCCCATCGAACACCGGGGAGCTGTTTTTT. Translated, it gives CATEGPSNTGELFF. The complete variable domain, with remaining parts taken from reference TRBV3-1 and TRBJ2-2, reads DTAVSQTPKYLVTQMGNDKSIKCEQNLGHDTMYWYKQDSKKFLKIMFSYNNKELIINETVPNRFSPKSPDKAHLNLHINSLELGDSAVYFCATEGPSNTGELFFGEGSRLTVL.